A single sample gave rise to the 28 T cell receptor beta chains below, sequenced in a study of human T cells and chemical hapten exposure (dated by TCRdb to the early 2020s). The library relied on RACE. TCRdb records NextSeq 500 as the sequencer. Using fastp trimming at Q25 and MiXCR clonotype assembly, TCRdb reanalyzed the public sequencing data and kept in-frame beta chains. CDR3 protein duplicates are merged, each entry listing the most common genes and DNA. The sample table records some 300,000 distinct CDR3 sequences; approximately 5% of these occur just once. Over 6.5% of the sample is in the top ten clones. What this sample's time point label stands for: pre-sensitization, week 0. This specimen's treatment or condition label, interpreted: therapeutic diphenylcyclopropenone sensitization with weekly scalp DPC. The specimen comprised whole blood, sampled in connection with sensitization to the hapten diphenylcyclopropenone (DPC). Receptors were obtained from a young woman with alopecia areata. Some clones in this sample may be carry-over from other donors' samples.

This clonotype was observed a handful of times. CDR3 nucleotide sequence: TGTGCCAGCAGCCAAGATTTGAGCAGTGATACGCAGTATTTT. Translating gives CASSQDLSSDTQYF. J is TRBJ2-3 and V is TRBV4-2; unclear D gene. V was trimmed by 0 bases and J by 6 bases, leaving 10 bases between them. CDR3 size: 14 residues. From germline, CDR1 is LGHNA and CDR2 YNFKEQ.

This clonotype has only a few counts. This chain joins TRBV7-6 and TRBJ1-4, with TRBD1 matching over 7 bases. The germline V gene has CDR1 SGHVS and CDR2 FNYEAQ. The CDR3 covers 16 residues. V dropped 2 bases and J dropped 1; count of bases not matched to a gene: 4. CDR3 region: CASSLNRGRTNEKLFF. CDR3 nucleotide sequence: TGTGCCAGCAGCTTAAATAGGGGGCGAACTAATGAAAAACTGTTTTTT.

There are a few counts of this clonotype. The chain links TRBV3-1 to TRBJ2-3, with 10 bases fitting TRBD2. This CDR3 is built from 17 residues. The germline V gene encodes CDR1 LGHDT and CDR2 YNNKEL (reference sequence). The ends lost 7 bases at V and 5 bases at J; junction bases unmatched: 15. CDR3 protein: CASTKTGLAGVGDTQYF. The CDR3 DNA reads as TGTGCCAGCACCAAAACGGGGCTAGCGGGGGTAGGAGATACGCAGTATTTT.

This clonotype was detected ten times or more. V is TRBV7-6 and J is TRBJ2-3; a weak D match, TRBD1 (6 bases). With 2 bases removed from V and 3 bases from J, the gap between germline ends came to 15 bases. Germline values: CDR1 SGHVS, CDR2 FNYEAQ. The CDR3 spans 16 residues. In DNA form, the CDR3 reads TGTGCCAGCAGCTTACGACAGGATGTAAGGACAGATACGCAGTATTTT. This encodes CASSLRQDVRTDTQYF. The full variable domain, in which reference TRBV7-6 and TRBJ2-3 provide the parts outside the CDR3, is GAGVSQSPRYKVTKRGQDVALRCDPISGHVSLYWYRQALGQGPEFLTYFNYEAQQDKSGLPNDRFSAERPEGSISTLTIQRTEQRDSAMYRCASSLRQDVRTDTQYFGPGTRLTVL.

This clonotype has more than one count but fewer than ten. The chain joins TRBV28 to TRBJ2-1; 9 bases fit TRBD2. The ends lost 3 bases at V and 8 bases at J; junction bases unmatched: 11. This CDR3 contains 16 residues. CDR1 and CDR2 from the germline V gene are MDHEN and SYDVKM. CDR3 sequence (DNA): TGTGCCAGCAGTTTCGCTAAAGCGGGGGGCAGCGATGAGCAGTTCTTC. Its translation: CASSFAKAGGSDEQFF.

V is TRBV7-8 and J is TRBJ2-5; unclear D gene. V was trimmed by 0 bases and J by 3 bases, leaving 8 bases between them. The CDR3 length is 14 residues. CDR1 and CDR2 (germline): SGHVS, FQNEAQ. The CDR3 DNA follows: TGTGCCAGCAGCTTAGCAGCTGGAAAAGAGACCCAGTACTTC. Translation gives CASSLAAGKETQYF.

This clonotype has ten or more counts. Here the CDR3 reads CASSRAQVDGANVLTF. CDR3 nucleotides: TGTGCCAGCAGCCGCGCGCAAGTGGACGGGGCCAACGTCCTGACTTTC. The chain joins TRBV28 to TRBJ2-6, with D unresolved. CDR3 length: 16 amino acids. The germline V gene encodes CDR1 MDHEN and CDR2 SYDVKM. The V end lost 6 bases, the J end lost 4 bases, and 16 bases lay between the germline ends.

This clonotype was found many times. Here the CDR3 DNA reads TGTGCCAGCAGCCAAGAGGGTCCACCGGGACAGGGGATCTTTGGAGTGGCCGGGGAGCTGTTTTTT. This codes for CASSQEGPPGQGIFGVAGELFF. The chain joins TRBV3-1 to TRBJ2-2; 10 positions agree with TRBD1. CDR3 size: 22 residues. Germline assignment: CDR1 LGHDT and CDR2 YNNKEL (reference sequence). V shed 0 bases and J 6 bases; nucleotides not matched to a gene: 22. Variable domain in full (rest from reference TRBV3-1 and TRBJ2-2): DTAVSQTPKYLVTQMGNDKSIKCEQNLGHDTMYWYKQDSKKFLKIMFSYNNKELIINETVPNRFSPKSPDKAHLNLHINSLELGDSAVYFCASSQEGPPGQGIFGVAGELFFGEGSRLTVL.

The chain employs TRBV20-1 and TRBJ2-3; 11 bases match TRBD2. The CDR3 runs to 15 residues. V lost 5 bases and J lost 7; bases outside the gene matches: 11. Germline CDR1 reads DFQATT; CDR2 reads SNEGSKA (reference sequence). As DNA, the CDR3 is TGCAGTGCTCCCCCCCCTAGCGGGGGGCCGAATACGCAGTATTTT. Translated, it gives CSAPPPSGGPNTQYF.

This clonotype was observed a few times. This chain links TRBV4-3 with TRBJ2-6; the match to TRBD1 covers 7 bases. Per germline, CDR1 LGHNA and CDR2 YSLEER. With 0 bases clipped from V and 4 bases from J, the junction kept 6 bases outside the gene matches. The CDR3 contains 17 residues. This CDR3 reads CASSQDGDSSGANVLTF. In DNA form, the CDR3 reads TGCGCCAGCAGCCAAGATGGGGACAGTTCCGGGGCCAACGTCCTGACTTTC.

Here the CDR3 DNA reads TGTGCCAGCAGCCCAGGTTTATGGGAGACCCAGTACTTC. Translation: CASSPGLWETQYF. The chain carries TRBV3-1 and TRBJ2-5, with unresolved D. The CDR3 has 13 amino acids. Trimming shortened V by 4 bases and J by 5 bases, and 11 bases separated the two germline ends. The V gene's germline CDR1 is LGHDT and CDR2 YNNKEL (reference sequence).

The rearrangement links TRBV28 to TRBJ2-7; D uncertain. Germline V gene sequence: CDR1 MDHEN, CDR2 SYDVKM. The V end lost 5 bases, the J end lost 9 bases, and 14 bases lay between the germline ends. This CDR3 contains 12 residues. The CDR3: CASSPHRFAQYF. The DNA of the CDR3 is TGTGCCAGCAGTCCGCACCGGTTTGCGCAGTACTTC.

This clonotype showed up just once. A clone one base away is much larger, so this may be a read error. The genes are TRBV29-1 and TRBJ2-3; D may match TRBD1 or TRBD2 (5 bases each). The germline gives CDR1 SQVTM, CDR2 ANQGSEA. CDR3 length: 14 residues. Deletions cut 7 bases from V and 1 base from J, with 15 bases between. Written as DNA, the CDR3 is TGCAGCGCTGAGCGGCAGGGACGCACAGATACGCAGTATTTT. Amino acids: CSAERQGRTDTQYF.

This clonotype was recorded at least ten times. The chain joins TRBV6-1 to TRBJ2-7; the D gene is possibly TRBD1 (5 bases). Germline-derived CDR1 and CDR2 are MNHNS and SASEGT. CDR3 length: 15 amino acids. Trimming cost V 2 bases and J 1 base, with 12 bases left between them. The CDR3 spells CASSELSGSSYEQYF. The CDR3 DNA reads TGTGCCAGCAGTGAATTGTCAGGGTCTTCCTACGAGCAGTACTTC.

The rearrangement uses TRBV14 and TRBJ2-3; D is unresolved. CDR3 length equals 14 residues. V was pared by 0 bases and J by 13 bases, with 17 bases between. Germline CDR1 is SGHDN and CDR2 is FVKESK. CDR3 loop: CASSQDTFKSKEYF. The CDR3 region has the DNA TGTGCCAGCAGCCAAGATACGTTTAAATCCAAGGAGTATTTT.

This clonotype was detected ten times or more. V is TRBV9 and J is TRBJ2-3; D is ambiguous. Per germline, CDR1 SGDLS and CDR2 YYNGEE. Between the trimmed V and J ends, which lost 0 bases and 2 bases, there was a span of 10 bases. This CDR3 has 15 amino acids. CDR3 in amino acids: CASSVVPAFTDTQYF. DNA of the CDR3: TGTGCCAGCAGCGTAGTCCCCGCGTTCACAGATACGCAGTATTTT.

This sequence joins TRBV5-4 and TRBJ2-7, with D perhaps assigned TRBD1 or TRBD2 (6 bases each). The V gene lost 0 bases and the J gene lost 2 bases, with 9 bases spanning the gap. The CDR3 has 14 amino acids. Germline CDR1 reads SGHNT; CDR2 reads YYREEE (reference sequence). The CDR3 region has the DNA TGTGCCAGCAGCTTGGGGGGGGCCACCTACGAGCAGTACTTC. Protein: CASSLGGATYEQYF.

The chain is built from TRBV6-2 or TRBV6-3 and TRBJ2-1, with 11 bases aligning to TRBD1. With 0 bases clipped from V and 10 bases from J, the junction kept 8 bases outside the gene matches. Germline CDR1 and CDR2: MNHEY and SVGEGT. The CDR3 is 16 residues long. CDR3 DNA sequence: TGTGCCAGCAGTTACTCGCCCGGACAGGGGGCAAGGGAGCAGTTCTTC. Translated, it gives CASSYSPGQGAREQFF.

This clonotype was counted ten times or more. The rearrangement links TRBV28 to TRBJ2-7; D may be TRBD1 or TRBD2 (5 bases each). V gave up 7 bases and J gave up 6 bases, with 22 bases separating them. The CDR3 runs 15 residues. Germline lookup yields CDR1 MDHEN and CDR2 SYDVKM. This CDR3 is CASTDGDHAAGEQYF. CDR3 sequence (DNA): TGTGCCAGCACCGACGGGGACCACGCGGCGGGCGAGCAGTACTTC.

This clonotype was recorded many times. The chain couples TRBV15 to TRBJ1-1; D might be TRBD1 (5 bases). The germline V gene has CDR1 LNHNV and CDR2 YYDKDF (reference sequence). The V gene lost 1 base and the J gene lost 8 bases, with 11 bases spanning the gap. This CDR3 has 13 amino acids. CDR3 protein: CATSRVGTDEAFF. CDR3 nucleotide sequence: TGTGCCACCAGCAGAGTAGGGACGGACGAAGCTTTCTTT.

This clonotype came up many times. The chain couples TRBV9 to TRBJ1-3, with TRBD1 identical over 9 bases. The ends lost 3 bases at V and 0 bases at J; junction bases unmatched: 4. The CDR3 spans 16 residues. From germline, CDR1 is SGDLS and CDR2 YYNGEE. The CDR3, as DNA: TGTGCCAGCAGCGAAGGGGACAGGGCCTCTGGAAACACCATATATTTT. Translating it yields CASSEGDRASGNTIYF.

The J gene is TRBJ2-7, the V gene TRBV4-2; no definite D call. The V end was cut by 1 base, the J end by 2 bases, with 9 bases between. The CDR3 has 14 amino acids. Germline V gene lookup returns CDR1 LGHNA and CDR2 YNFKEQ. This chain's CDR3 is CASSQVWQTYEQYF. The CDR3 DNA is TGTGCCAGCAGCCAAGTCTGGCAGACCTACGAGCAGTACTTC.

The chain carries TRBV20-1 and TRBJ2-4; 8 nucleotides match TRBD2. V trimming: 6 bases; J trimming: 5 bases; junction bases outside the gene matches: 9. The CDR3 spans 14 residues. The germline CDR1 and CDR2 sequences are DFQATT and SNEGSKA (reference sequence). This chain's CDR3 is CSAQAGGWENIQYF. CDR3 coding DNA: TGCAGTGCACAGGCGGGGGGTTGGGAAAACATTCAGTACTTC.

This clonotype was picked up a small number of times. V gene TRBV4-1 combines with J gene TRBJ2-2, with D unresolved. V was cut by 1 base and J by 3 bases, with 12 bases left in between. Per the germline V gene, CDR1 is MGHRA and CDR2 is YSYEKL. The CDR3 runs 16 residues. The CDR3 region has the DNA TGCGCCAGCAGCCAAGCAGAGCGTTTCGACACCGGGGAGCTGTTTTTT. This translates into CASSQAERFDTGELFF.

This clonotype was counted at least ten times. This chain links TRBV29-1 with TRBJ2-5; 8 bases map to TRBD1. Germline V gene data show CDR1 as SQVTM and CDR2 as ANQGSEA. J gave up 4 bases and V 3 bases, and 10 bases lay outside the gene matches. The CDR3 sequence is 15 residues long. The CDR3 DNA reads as TGCAGCGTTGAGGGTCCCCAGGGGGCCGGAGAGACCCAGTACTTC. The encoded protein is CSVEGPQGAGETQYF.

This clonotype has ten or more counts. CDR3 loop: CSASTDTQYF. CDR3 DNA sequence: TGCAGTGCTAGCACAGATACGCAGTATTTT. The V call is TRBV20-1, the J call TRBJ2-3; D ambiguous. Germline V gives CDR1 DFQATT, CDR2 SNEGSKA (reference sequence). CDR3 size: 10 residues. V was clipped by 3 bases and J by 2 bases, with 0 bases between them.

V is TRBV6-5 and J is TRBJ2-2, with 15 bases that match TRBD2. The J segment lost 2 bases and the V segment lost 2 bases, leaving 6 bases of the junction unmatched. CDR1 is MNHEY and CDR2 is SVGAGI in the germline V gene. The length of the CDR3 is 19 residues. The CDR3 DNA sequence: TGTGCCAGCAGTTACCTAAAGGGACTAGCGGGGGGTAACACCGGGGAGCTGTTTTTT. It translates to CASSYLKGLAGGNTGELFF.

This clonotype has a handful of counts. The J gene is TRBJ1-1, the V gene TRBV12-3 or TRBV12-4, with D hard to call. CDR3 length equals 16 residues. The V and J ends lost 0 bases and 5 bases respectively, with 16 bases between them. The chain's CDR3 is CASSLAQEVLGTEAFF. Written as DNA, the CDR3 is TGTGCCAGCAGTTTAGCGCAGGAGGTTTTGGGAACTGAAGCTTTCTTT.